The TCR beta chain described here comes from a study of cytomegalovirus exposure and HLA in healthy donors (dated by TCRdb to about 2017). Turning to the overall study: In an earlier analysis of some 610 of the donors, 276 Gb of sequence data and approximately 100 million unique TCR beta sequences from roughly 180 million T cells were reported. The later analysis used no new phenotypic data to find candidate immune exposures, relying instead on TCR beta sequences and their occurrence across donors. A separate validation cohort of roughly 130 different subjects was used in addition to the roughly 700-subject first cohort. The study aimed to test whether cataloging public T cell receptors could reveal signatures of past pathogen exposure. Four to six DR-DQ haplotypes were handled as single units for association and clustering because linkage in the cohort was strong. All discovery cohort repertoires had been generated using a single sequencing platform. The study combined high-throughput TCR immunosequencing, statistical association of individual TCRs with disease status, and machine learning to predict cytomegalovirus infection status. A later genetic analysis used genome-wide SNP genotypes for about three fifths of the 666 donors, treating that subset as a discovery cohort. On average, over 200,000 unique TCR beta nucleotide sequences were sequenced per donor among a few hundred genotyped donors of the cohort, with about 17% of those sequences being non-productive. Roughly 310 gigabases of sequencing data and approximately 93 million unique TCR sequences were included in an early release covering 550 to 800 HLA-typed donors. To decide whether each TCR beta V gene segment behaved as functional or pseudogenic, an earlier analysis of some 580 of the donors relied on high-throughput TCR beta sequencing. The genetic ancestry cluster associated with self-reported Caucasian donors included approximately 85% of the roughly 390 genotyped donors. Typing coverage varied by locus: roughly 629-630 donors for A, B, C, DRB1 and DQB1; some 520 for DQA1; more than 600 for DPA1; around 450 for DPB1. To study patterns of TCR occurrence, a later analysis re-analyzed previously published TCR beta repertoires from around 700 donors and added high-resolution HLA genotyping. Donor age, sex, ethnicity and CMV serostatus were compiled alongside the repertoire data. The study used immunosequencing to profile the T cell repertoires of approximately 650 subjects and linked those repertoires to cytomegalovirus serostatus. Both class I and class II loci were covered by HLA typing, at four-digit resolution. Points the paper makes about the study in general: A later analysis found that most CMV-associated TCR beta chains appeared HLA-restricted, with HLA associations seemingly driven largely by CMV exposure. In a later analysis, the rate of TCR association differed among HLA loci, with DRB1 alleles having the most associated TCRs and HLA-C alleles having the fewest. Specific HLA alleles were associated with about 17,000 TCR beta sequences at a false discovery rate of 0.05 in a later analysis. The 87-base-pair reads could not distinguish some IMGT-functional V segments, including TRBV6-2 and TRBV6-3, so those segments were excluded. In a later analysis, HLA-associated TCR beta chains showed more clonal expansion and lower generation probabilities than non-associated chains that were equally common. In a later genetic analysis, a missense DCLRE1C variant was associated with V-gene and J-gene trimming of TCR beta chains, and the association was replicated in an independent cohort. According to a later analysis, parvovirus B19, influenza, CMV and Epstein-Barr virus appeared linked to several top co-occurrence clusters. Most TCR sequences were seen in very few donors, while some public TCRs were found in many individuals. According to a later genetic analysis, donors in an Asian-associated ancestry cluster had fewer N-insertions in productive TCRs than the roughly 670-donor mean. A group of highly shared sequence variants was considered likely to be a technical artifact of the sequencing pipeline. Correlated functional status among segregating V segments might reflect linkage disequilibrium, but an unknown experimental factor could not be ruled out. A further reported finding was that TCR beta sequences accurately predicted the HLA-A and HLA-B alleles for most subjects in the first cohort. In this cohort, only TCR beta chains were sequenced, and detectable features were limited by the absence of alpha or paired-chain data. Because counts were too low, about 17 rarely observed V segments, including chromosome 9 orphons, were excluded from the earlier analysis of 587 of the donors. Assigning TCR associations to individual alleles was difficult when HLA alleles, especially DR and DQ, strongly co-occurred. The classifier was reported to diagnose cytomegalovirus status with high specificity and sensitivity in both the original cohort and the validation cohort. Three of the identified cytomegalovirus-associated TCR beta chains were confirmed in vitro to be specific for cytomegalovirus antigens. According to the authors, the approach could potentially be generalized to other disease states and immunological phenotypes. Immune exposure information for the cohort was limited to CMV serostatus. In an earlier analysis of around 600 of the donors, most TCR beta V segments were observed in productive rearrangements about 90% or about 30% of the time, broadly matching IMGT annotations. A total of fewer than 200 TCR beta chains were listed by the study as associated with cytomegalovirus. Sequencing depth was assumed to be roughly uniform across donors in the presence/absence analyses, though that assumption may not hold. Because HLA typing was missing for some donors at each locus, association tests included only the typed subset.

With regard to this clone: Its antigen is currently not known. The sample holds no much larger clone one base away, and base qualities are not on file.

The CDR1 and CDR2 encoded by the germline V gene are MNHEY and SVGAGI. The CDR3 has 13 amino acids, counting the end cysteine and phenylalanine. Only CDR3 DNA is held: 39 bases, read in frame from base 1. V and J are truncated by 0 bases and 7 bases respectively, leaving an intervening sequence of 9 bases. Library preparation was by the immunoSEQ multiplex PCR assay. A mixture of 60 forward primers for TCR Vbeta segments and 13 reverse primers for TCR Jbeta segments was used in the multiplex PCR. The CDR3 region of rearranged TCR beta genes was amplified from genomic DNA by a multiplex PCR assay. The Illumina HiSeq System was used to sequence the amplified TCR beta libraries as 87-base-pair reads. Under the source paper's analysis protocol: A later analysis tallied 75 million to 95 million unique TCR beta chains across the 700 or so repertoires, and approximately 11 million of those chains were shared by two or more donors. A nearest-neighbor algorithm error-corrected the raw reads and collapsed the reads into unique sequences, merging closely related sequences to remove PCR and sequencing errors. To assign V, D and J gene segments, CDR3 sequences were aligned to IMGT reference sequences. Each retained sequence needed at least a six-nucleotide match to both a V gene segment and a J gene segment. Rearrangements were classified as productive when the CDR3 lacked stop codons and remained in frame with V and J, and all other rearrangements were classified as non-productive. Following IMGT convention, CDR3 was defined as the stretch from the second conserved V-encoded cysteine to the conserved J-encoded phenylalanine. In an earlier analysis of approximately 590 of the donors, sequences lacking an unambiguous match to a single V gene segment were excluded. In an earlier analysis of about 590 of the donors, a V segment was called functional when productive rearrangements were above 56.7%, and segregating when the standard deviation between donors exceeded 5%. To diagnose cytomegalovirus status from the catalog of TCR beta chain sequences, a statistical classification framework was built. V and J gene assignment, in a later analysis, came from comparing TCR nucleotide sequences with IMGT/GENE-DB human TR gene sequences. A later analysis assigned CDR3 sequences and most-parsimonious VDJ recombination scenarios with the TCRdist pipeline. In a later analysis, each TCR beta chain was defined by its CDR3 amino acid sequence together with its V-gene family, and reads lacking a unique V-gene family were excluded. To address suspected cross-contamination and a sequencing artifact, a later analysis removed around 590 highly shared, low-generation-probability nucleotide sequences. A later analysis calculated a clonal expansion index for each public chain from normalized within-repertoire ranks of inferred template counts. Generation probabilities in a later analysis came from a VDJ recombination model fitted to out-of-frame rearrangements, and those results were checked against IGoR. Hypergeometric tests were used in a later analysis to score TCR-TCR, TCR-HLA and TCR-CMV co-occurrence, with a repertoire-size bias correction applied to the TCR pairs. To estimate false discovery rates, a later analysis permuted the HLA or CMV assignments 20 times. In a later analysis, co-occurring TCRs were grouped using DBSCAN, and TCRdist sequence similarity was added for clustering within HLA-allele-positive subsets. Co-occurrence clustering excluded repertoires with fewer than 30,000 or more than 120,000 public chains, plus five with anomalous nucleotide sharing. Here the immuneACCESS table is served through TCRdb, limited to in-frame sequences with V and J called. Missing clones are a known gap in these copies; in checked studies unresolved V genes cover under half, and the rest lacks a known reason. V, J and clone size were drawn from that table, and D and trimming were deduced from the DNA. The sample includes 100,000 to 150,000 clones, with approximately 71% observed a single time. In total, the top ten clones hold under 3.5% of the sample.

The cohort comprised some 730 healthy bone marrow donors. At the time of sampling, all cohort members were nominally healthy, though unrecorded immune exposures were likely present. The donor was CMV seronegative and belonged to the group of around 350 seronegative cohort members. Each donor provided a peripheral blood sample, and peripheral blood mononuclear cells were used for TCR beta sequencing. The Qiagen DNeasy Blood Extraction Kit was used to extract genomic DNA from the blood cell samples. The chain employs TRBV6-5 and TRBJ1-1, with the D segment identity uncertain. What was sequenced was PBMCs. The clonotype was recovered from a woman in her 50s in good health and CMV-seronegative. The nucleotides read TGTGCCAGCAGTTACTCGTTATCAGATGAAGCTTTCTTT. The resulting protein is CASSYSLSDEAFF.